There are many counts of the clone carrying this T cell receptor (beta chain). The source of the sample is a study of spatial heterogeneity in lung cancer. Turning to the study itself: Alpha-chain detections were consistently fewer than beta-chain detections among the sequences.

This sample's time point: sample taken at primary tumor resection. Samples were obtained from some 70 donors, all untreated early-stage non-small cell lung cancer patients. Unsorted tumor, nontumor lung tissue or cryopreserved PBMC supplied the whole RNA. One entry per CDR3 protein results from TCRdb running MiXCR on the 5' RACE reads. Of more than 60,000 distinct CDR3 sequences detected, roughly 6.4% appear once; the ten largest clones hold approximately 14%. Per germline, CDR1 SGHTA and CDR2 FQGNSA. The CDR3 runs to 14 residues. V lost 1 base and J 2 bases, leaving 8 bases between the germline ends.

V and J are TRBV7-2 and TRBJ1-2; D gene ambiguous. Material: PBMCs, obtained at surgery. The sequence derives from a female donor with early-stage non-small cell lung cancer. CDR3 DNA: TGTGCCAGCAGCTTAGGGACGGCGAACTATGGCTACACCTTC. Amino acid sequence: CASSLGTANYGYTF.